A single sample gave rise to the 11 T cell receptor beta chains below, sequenced in a study of cytomegalovirus exposure and HLA in healthy donors. PCR primers comprised 60 Vbeta and 13 Jbeta primers. Here immunoSEQ multiplex PCR was the method, and the copy in TCRdb shows in-frame clones only, minus some. The sample lists around 180,000 clones; 75% to 85% were seen once. The sequencing input was PBMCs. These receptors all come from a girl aged 2-10 years in good health and CMV-seropositive.

J is TRBJ1-2 and V is TRBV15; no reliable D call. Trimming took off 0 bases at V and 7 bases at J, with 15 bases between the two ends. Germline V gene lookup returns CDR1 LNHNV and CDR2 YYDKDF (reference sequence). CDR3 length: 15 amino acids. In DNA, the CDR3 is TGTGCCACCAGCAGAGATCAGAAAGTTTTACCTGGCTACACCTTC. It translates to CATSRDQKVLPGYTF.

V gene TRBV5-1 combines with J gene TRBJ2-1, with TRBD2 matching 8 bases. This CDR3 spans 13 amino acids. The germline CDR1 and CDR2 sequences are SGHRS and YFSETQ. Trimming cost V 3 bases and J 6 bases; bases outside gene matches: 2. The CDR3 DNA reads as TGCGCCAGCAGCTGGACTAGCAGCAATGAGCAGTTCTTC. Translated, it gives CASSWTSSNEQFF.

In nucleotides, the CDR3 is TGTGCCAGCCGCCCATGGCCAGCGGGGGGGCTGGAGTACGAGCAGTACTTC. Translating it yields CASRPWPAGGLEYEQYF. The chain carries TRBV11-2 and TRBJ2-7; 10 bases fit TRBD2. The CDR3 runs 17 residues. Germline V gene sequence: CDR1 SGHAT, CDR2 FQNNGV. With V trimmed by 8 bases and J by 4 bases, 17 bases remained unmatched. The variable domain in full, with the rest retrieved from reference TRBV11-2 and TRBJ2-7, is EAGVAQSPRYKIIEKRQSVAFWCNPISGHATLYWYQQILGQGPKLLIQFQNNGVVDDSQLPKDRFSAERLKGVDSTLKIQPAKLEDSAVYLCASRPWPAGGLEYEQYFGPGTRLTVT.

This chain connects TRBV28 to TRBJ2-1, with no clear D. There are 12 residues in the CDR3. V shed 4 bases and J shed 7 bases, with 8 bases lying between them. Germline CDR1 MDHEN, CDR2 SYDVKM. The CDR3 DNA sequence: TGTGCCAGCAGTTCCCGAGGAAATGAGCAGTTCTTC. Translating it yields CASSSRGNEQFF.

This chain uses TRBV10-1 with TRBJ2-7; 9 nucleotides agree with TRBD2. From germline, CDR1 is WNHNN and CDR2 SYGVQD (reference sequence). The J segment lost 7 bases and the V segment lost 2 bases, leaving 9 bases of the junction unmatched. This CDR3 comprises 15 residues. The CDR3 is CASSEQGLAGHEQYF. The CDR3 DNA sequence: TGCGCCAGCAGTGAGCAGGGGCTAGCGGGACATGAGCAGTACTTC.

The V and J genes are TRBV19 and TRBJ1-2; TRBD1 matches 8 bases. Germline trimming cut 10 bases from V and 3 bases from J; bases unmatched to any gene: 10. Germline CDR1 and CDR2: LNHDA and SQIVND (reference sequence). This CDR3 spans 14 amino acids. This CDR3 reads CATFSQGVDYGYTF. The DNA of the CDR3 is TGTGCCACTTTCTCACAGGGGGTAGACTATGGCTACACCTTC.

The J gene is TRBJ2-1, the V gene TRBV25-1; 9 nucleotides agree with TRBD1. V shed 6 bases and J 13 bases; nucleotides not matched to a gene: 10. In germline, CDR1 is MGHDK, CDR2 SYGVNS. The CDR3 totals 13 residues. CDR3 residues: CASSLSPGQGQFF. Written as DNA, the CDR3 is TGTGCCAGCAGCCTCTCTCCGGGACAGGGCCAGTTCTTC.

V is TRBV6-5 and J is TRBJ1-6; D possibly corresponds to TRBD1 (5 bases). Per germline, CDR1 MNHEY and CDR2 SVGAGI. The CDR3 spans 15 residues. V was clipped by 2 bases and J by 2 bases, with 7 bases between them. This chain's CDR3 is CASSYGQTYNSPLHF. The CDR3 nucleotides are TGTGCCAGCAGTTACGGACAAACCTATAATTCACCCCTCCACTTT.

This rearrangement joins TRBV6-1 to TRBJ2-3, with a tentative D call TRBD1 (6 bases). The CDR3 covers 15 residues. Trimming shortened V by 1 base and J by 5 bases, and 13 bases separated the two germline ends. CDR1 and CDR2 from the germline V gene are MNHNS and SASEGT. As DNA, the CDR3 is TGTGCCAGCAGTGAAGGGACAGTTCGAATAGATACGCAGTATTTT. It encodes CASSEGTVRIDTQYF.

In its sample, this clone was seen a few times. This CDR3 is CASSFFGGARNTEAFF. CDR3 nucleotides: TGTGCCAGCAGCTTTTTCGGGGGGGCGAGGAACACTGAAGCTTTCTTT. V is TRBV11-3 and J is TRBJ1-1; TRBD1 might be the D (6 bases). The CDR3 spans 16 residues. CDR1 SGHNT and CDR2 YENEEA come from the germline V gene. V was clipped by 3 bases and J by 1 base, with 15 bases between them.

The V and J genes are TRBV30 and TRBJ2-7; TRBD1 matches 7 bases. The junction had 8 bases not matched to a gene; V was cut back by 0 bases and J by 9 bases. This CDR3 region has 13 residues. Germline CDR1 GTSNPN, CDR2 SVGIG (reference sequence). CDR3 sequence (DNA): TGTGCCTGGAGTGTAGGCCCCGGACAGGCGCAGTACTTC. Translating it yields CAWSVGPGQAQYF.